This T cell receptor (beta chain) is drawn from a study of shared clonotypes between healthy human individuals. V was cut by 0 bases and J by 1 base, with 9 bases left in between. The CDR3 runs to 15 residues. Germline V gene data show CDR1 as MDHEN and CDR2 as SYDVKM. Whole-study findings and limits: Generally, naive subsets (rather than memory subsets) showed larger estimated richness.

The assay used deep level. The assay was immunoSEQ multiplex PCR, and TCRdb's table has in-frame clones only and misses some. The sample yields just over 2,000,000 clones, about 94% seen once. As defined, naive CD8 cells were CD45RO-negative and positively selected for CCR7, with terminally differentiated effector memory CD45RA+ cells excluded. Caucasian adults residing in Nashville, Tennessee made up all the donors. Details on this clone: What it binds is not known.

Specimen: naive CD8+ T cells sorted from blood. V usage is TRBV28 and J usage is TRBJ1-1, with a weak D call TRBD1 (6 bases). This clonotype was sampled from a man younger than 30 in good health. CDR3 sequence reads: CASSLWEQGNTEAFF. CDR3 bases: TGTGCCAGCAGTTTATGGGAACAGGGGAACACTGAAGCTTTCTTT.